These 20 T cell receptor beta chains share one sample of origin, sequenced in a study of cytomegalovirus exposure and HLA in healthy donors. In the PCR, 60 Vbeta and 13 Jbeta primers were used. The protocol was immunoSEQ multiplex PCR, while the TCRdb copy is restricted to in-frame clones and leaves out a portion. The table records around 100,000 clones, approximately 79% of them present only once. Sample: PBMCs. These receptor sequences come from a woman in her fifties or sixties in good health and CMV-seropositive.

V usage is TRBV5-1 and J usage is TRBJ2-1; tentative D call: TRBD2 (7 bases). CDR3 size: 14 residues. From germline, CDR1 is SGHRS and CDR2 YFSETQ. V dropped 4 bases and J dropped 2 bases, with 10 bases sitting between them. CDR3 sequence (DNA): TGCGCCAGCAGCAGCGGGGACACCTACAATGAGCAGTTCTTC. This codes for CASSSGDTYNEQFF.

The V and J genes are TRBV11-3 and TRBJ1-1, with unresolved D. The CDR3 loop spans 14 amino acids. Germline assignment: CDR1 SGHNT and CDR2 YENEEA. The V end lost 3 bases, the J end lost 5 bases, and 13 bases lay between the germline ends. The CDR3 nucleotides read TGTGCCAGCAGCTTTTCTGCTTCGGGGACTGAAGCTTTCTTT. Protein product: CASSFSASGTEAFF.

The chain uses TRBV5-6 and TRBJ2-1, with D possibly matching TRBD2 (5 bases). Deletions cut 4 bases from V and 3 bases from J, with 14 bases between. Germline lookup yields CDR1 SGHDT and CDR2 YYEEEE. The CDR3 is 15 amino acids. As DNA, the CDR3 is TGTGCCAGCAGCGGAAGTAGTCGGGGCTACAATGAGCAGTTCTTC. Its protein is CASSGSSRGYNEQFF.

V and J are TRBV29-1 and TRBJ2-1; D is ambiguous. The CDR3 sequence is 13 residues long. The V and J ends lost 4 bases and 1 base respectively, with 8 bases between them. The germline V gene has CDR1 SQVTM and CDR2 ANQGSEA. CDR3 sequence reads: CSVATPSYNEQFF. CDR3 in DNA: TGCAGCGTTGCAACTCCGTCCTACAATGAGCAGTTCTTC.

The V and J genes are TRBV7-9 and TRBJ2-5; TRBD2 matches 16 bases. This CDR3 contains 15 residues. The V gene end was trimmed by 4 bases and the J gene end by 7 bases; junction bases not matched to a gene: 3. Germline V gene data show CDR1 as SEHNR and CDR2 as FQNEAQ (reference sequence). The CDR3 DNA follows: TGTGCCAGCAGCTCGGGACTAGCGGGAGGGAGGACCCAGTACTTC. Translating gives CASSSGLAGGRTQYF.

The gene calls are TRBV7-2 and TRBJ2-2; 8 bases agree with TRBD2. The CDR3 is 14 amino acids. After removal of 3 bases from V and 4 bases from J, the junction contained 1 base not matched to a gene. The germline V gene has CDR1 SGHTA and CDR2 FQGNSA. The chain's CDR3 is CASSLGLGTGELFF. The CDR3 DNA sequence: TGTGCCAGCAGCTTGGGACTAGGCACCGGGGAGCTGTTTTTT. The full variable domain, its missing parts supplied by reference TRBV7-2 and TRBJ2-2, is GAGVSQSPSNKVTEKGKDVELRCDPISGHTALYWYRQSLGQGLEFLIYFQGNSAPDKSGLPSDRFSAERTGGSVSTLTIQRTQQEDSAVYLCASSLGLGTGELFFGEGSRLTVL.

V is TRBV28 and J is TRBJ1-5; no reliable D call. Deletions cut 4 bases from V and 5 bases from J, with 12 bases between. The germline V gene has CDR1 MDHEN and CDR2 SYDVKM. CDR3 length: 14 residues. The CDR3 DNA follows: TGTGCCAGCAGTTCCTCAGGATACCATCAGCCCCAGCATTTT. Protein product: CASSSSGYHQPQHF.

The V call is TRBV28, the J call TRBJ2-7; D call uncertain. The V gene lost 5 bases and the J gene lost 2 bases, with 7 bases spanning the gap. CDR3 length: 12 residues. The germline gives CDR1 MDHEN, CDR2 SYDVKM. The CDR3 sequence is CASSILTYEQYF. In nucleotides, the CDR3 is TGTGCCAGCAGTATCCTTACCTACGAGCAGTACTTC.

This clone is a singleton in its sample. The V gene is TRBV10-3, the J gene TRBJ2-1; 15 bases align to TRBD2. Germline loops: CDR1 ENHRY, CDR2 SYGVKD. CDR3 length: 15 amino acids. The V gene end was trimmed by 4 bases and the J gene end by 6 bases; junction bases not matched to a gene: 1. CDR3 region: CAISGGLAGGNEQFF. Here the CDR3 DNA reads TGTGCCATCAGTGGGGGACTAGCGGGAGGCAATGAGCAGTTCTTC.

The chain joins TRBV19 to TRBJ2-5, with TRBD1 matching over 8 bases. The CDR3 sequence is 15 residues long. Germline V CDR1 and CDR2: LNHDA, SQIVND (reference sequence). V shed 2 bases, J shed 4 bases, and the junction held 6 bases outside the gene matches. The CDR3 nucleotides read TGTGCCAGTAGTATAAGACAGGGGACTGCAGAGACCCAGTACTTC. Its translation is CASSIRQGTAETQYF.

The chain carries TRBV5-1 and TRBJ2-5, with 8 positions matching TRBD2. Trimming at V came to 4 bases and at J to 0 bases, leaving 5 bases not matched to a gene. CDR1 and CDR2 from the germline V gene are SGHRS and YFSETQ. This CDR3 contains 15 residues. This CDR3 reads CASSPPGLDQETQYF. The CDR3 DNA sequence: TGCGCCAGCAGCCCTCCGGGACTAGACCAAGAGACCCAGTACTTC.

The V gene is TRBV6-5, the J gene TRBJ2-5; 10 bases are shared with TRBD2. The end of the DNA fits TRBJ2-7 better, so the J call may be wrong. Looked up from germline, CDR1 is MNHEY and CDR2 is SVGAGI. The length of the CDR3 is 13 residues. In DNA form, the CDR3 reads TGTGCCAGCAGTGGGGGACTAGCGTACGAGCAGTACTTC. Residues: CASSGGLAYEQYF.

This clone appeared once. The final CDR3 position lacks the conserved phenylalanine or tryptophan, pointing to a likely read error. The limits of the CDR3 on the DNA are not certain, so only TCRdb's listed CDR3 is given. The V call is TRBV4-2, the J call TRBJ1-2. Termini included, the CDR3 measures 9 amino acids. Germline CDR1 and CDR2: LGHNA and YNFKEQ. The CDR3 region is CASSQRGPN.

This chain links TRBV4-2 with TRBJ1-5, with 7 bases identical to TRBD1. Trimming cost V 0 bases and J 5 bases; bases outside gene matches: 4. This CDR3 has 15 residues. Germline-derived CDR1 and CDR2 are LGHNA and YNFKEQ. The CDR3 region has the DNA TGTGCCAGCAGCCAAGAGTCAGGGGGGTATCAGCCCCAGCATTTT. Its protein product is CASSQESGGYQPQHF.

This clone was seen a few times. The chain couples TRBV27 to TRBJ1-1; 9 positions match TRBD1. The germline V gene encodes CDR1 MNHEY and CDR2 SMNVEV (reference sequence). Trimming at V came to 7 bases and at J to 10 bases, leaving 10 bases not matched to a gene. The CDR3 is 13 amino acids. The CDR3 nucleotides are TGTGCCAGCACCCAAGGGACAGGGAGTTTAGCTTTCTTT. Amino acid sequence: CASTQGTGSLAFF.

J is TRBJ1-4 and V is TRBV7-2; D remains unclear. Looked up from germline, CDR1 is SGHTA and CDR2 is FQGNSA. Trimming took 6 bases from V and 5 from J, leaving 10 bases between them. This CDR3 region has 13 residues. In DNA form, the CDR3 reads TGTGCCAGCAGGCGGGGAACAAATGAAAAACTGTTTTTT. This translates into CASRRGTNEKLFF.

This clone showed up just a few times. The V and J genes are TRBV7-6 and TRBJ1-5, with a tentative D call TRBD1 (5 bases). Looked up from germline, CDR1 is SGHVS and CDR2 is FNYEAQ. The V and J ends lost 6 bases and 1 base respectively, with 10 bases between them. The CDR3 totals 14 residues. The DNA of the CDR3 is TGTGCCAGCAGTGTGGGGCAGAGCAATCAGCCCCAGCATTTT. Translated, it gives CASSVGQSNQPQHF. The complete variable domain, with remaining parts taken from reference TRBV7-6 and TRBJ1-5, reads GAGVSQSPRYKVTKRGQDVALRCDPISGHVSLYWYRQALGQGPEFLTYFNYEAQQDKSGLPNDRFSAERPEGSISTLTIQRTEQRDSAMYRCASSVGQSNQPQHFGDGTRLSIL.

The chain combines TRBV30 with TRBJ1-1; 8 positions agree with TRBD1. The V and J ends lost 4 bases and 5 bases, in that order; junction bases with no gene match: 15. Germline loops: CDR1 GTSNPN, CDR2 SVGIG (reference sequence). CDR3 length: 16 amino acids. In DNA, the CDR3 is TGTGCCTGGAACAACGGGCAGGGGGCTCTTGGTACTGAAGCTTTCTTT. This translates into CAWNNGQGALGTEAFF.

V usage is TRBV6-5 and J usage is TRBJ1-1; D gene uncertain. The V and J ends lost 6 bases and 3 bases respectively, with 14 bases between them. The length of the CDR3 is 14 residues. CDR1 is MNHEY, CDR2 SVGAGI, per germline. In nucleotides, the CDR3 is TGTGCCAGCAGGACCGGGGAGCCCCACACTGAAGCTTTCTTT. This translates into CASRTGEPHTEAFF.

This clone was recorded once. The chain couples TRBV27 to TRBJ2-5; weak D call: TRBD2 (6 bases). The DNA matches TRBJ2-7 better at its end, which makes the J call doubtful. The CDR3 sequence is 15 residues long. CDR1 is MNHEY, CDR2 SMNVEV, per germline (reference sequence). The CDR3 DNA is TGTGCCAGCAGCCTCGCCGGGGGAGTCTCCTACGAGCAGTACTTC. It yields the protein CASSLAGGVSYEQYF.